This T cell receptor (beta chain) was sequenced in a study of shared clonotypes between healthy human individuals (dated by TCRdb to 2020 to 2022). About the study as a whole: Two women and a few men aged 18 to 49 years were included in the cohort. For each donor, three plates each were used for CD4 naive and CD4 memory, two plates were used for CD8 naive, and one plate was used for CD8 memory. Blood TCR repertoires of several healthy adults were deeply sequenced to estimate repertoire size and the extent of clonotype sharing between individuals. Libraries were prepared and TCR repertoires were sequenced by different laboratories using diverse techniques, in order to increase sequencing depth and limit assay-specific biases. Each donor's leukapheresis produced roughly between about 0.9 and 9.5 billion PBMCs. The research as a whole found: The genetic and exposure-history diversity represented was limited by the small number of donors. Larger estimated clonotype richness was generally found for naive subsets than for memory subsets. Pairwise subsampling indicated that sequencing depth was expected to affect the degree of clonotype sharing among donors. Clonotypes shared by all four sorted-subset donors showed higher generation probabilities than non-shared clonotypes. Only blood was sampled, and tissue TCR repertoires likely differ from those in blood. Even with the large sequencing depth, rarefaction of the sorted-subset datasets indicated that sequencing was incomplete. Across a handful of donors, roughly 5.4% of naive CD4, around 3.5% of naive CD8, roughly 2.2% of memory CD4, and 0.4% of memory CD8 clonotypes were shared.

Using the deep immunoSEQ assay, TCR CDR3 regions were amplified from genomic DNA by multiplex PCR. Extracted genomic DNA from each cell subset was distributed evenly across all wells of several immunoSEQ 96-well plates, and each plate was treated as a replicate. For sorted subsets, roughly 0.2 ug genomic DNA, equal to tens of thousands of T cell genomes, was loaded into each replicate PCR. Purified libraries were measured with a Qubit 3.0 fluorometer, size-checked on a Bioanalyzer 2100, and measured again with the KAPA Library Quantification kit. Each immunoSEQ 96-well plate was sequenced on its own single-read 150-cycle Illumina NextSeq 550 flow cell. The paper's processing steps were these. Because the immunoSEQ output included only junctional sequences and no quality scores, the filtering could not be the same as the filtering used for full-length reads. To assign V/J genes and CDR3, sequences were annotated against IMGT germline references using PyIR, a Python wrapper for IgBLAST v1.9. Reads were filtered out if the reads had weak V/J assignments (E-value above 1e-6), no CDR3, stop codons, out-of-frame junctions, or ambiguous translated residues. V3J clonotypes were defined by identical inferred V gene, J gene, and CDR3 amino acid sequence. Percentage overlap between repertoires was computed as shared unique clonotypes divided by the size of the smaller repertoire. RTK rarefaction, the Chao1 estimator, and Recon v2.1 estimates of unobserved clonotypes were used to assess repertoire richness. OLGA was used to compute generation probabilities for all TCRbeta clonotypes that the gDNA method yielded from a few donors. Sourced from immuneACCESS, this table was stored by TCRdb with only in-frame sequences that have V and J called. A share of the clones is absent; for the studies checked, an unresolved V gene accounts for under half, and the remainder has no known explanation. From that table come the V and J calls and clone size; the DNA was used to work out D and trimming. This sample lists about 2.1 million clones; around 93% were detected once. In total, the top ten clones hold approximately 1.7% of the sample.

CD8 naive samples consisted of CD45RO-negative cells that were positively selected for CCR7, yielding a CD45RA+CCR7+ population without TemRA cells. Donors were healthy HIV-negative adults with no recently reported acute infections or vaccinations. All donors were Caucasian adults living in Nashville, Tennessee, USA. Blood was collected by leukapheresis, and PBMCs were isolated by Ficoll-Histopaque density gradient centrifugation and then cryopreserved in liquid nitrogen vapor phase. Analytical flow cytometry was used to check the purity and quantity of each magnetically sorted T cell population. From each sorted fraction, genomic DNA was isolated and quantified by UV absorbance on a Nanodrop 2000c. V loses 5 bases of germline sequence and J loses 1 base, and the interval between the two ends is 12 bases. The CDR3 contains 14 residues, cysteine and phenylalanine counted. Of the read, only the CDR3 DNA is kept; its 42 bases are in frame from base 1. CDR1 LNHNV and CDR2 YYDKDF were looked up in the germline V gene (reference sequence).

To note about this clone: What antigen it recognizes has not been identified. No much larger clone is present one base from it, and per-base qualities are unavailable.

The chain joins TRBV15 to TRBJ2-7, with TRBD2 as a weak D call on 6 bases. This TCR was sampled from a man aged 18 to 30 in good health. Some clones in this sample may be carry-over from other donors' samples. The sequencing sample was made of naive CD8+ T cells from PBMCs. Reading the label with the study, this specimen's cell subset or site is: CD45RA+CCR7+. The CDR3 has the sequence CATSPQRVSYEQYF. The bases read TGTGCCACCAGCCCACAGCGGGTATCCTACGAGCAGTACTTC.